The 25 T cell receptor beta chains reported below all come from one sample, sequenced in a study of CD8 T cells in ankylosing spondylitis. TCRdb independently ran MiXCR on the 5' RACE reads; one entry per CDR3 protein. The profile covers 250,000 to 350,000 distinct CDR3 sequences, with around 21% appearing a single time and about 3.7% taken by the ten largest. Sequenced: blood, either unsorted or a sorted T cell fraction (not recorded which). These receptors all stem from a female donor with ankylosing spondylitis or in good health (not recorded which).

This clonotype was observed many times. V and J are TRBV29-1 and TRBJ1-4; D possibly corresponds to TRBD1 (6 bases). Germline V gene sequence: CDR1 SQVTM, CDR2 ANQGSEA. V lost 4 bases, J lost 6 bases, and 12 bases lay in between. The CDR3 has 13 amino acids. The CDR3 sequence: CSVGGGSDEKLFF. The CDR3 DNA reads TGCAGCGTTGGGGGGGGCAGCGATGAAAAACTGTTTTTT.

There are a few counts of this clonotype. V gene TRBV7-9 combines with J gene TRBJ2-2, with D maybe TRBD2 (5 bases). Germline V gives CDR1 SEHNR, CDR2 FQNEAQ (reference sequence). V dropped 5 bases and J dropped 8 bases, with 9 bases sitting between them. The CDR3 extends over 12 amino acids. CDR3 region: CASSLQRGELFF. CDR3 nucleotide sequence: TGTGCCAGCAGCCTTCAGCGGGGGGAGCTGTTTTTT.

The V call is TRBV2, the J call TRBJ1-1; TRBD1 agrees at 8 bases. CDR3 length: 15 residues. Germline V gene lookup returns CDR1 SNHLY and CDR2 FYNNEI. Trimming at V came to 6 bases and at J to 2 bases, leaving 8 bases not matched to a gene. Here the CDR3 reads CASSRTGLENTEAFF. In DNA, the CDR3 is TGTGCCAGCAGCCGGACAGGGCTGGAAAACACTGAAGCTTTCTTT.

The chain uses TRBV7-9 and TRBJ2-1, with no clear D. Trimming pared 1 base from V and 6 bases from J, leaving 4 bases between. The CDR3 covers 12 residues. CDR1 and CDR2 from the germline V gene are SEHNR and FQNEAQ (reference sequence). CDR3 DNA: TGTGCCAGCAGCTTAGGGATCAATGAGCAGTTCTTC. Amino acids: CASSLGINEQFF.

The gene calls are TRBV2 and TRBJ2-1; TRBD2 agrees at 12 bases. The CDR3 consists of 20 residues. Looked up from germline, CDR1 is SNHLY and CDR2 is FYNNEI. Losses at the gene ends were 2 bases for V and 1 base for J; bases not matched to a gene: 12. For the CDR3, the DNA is TGTGCCAGCAGTGAATTTTCCCCTAGCGGGAGGGCCTTTTCCTACAATGAGCAGTTCTTC. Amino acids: CASSEFSPSGRAFSYNEQFF.

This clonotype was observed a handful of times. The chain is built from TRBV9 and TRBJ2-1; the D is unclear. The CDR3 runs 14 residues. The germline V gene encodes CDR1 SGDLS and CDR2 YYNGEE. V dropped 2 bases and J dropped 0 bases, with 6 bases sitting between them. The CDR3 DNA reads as TGTGCCAGCAGCGTTGCCAGCTCCTACAATGAGCAGTTCTTC. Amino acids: CASSVASSYNEQFF.

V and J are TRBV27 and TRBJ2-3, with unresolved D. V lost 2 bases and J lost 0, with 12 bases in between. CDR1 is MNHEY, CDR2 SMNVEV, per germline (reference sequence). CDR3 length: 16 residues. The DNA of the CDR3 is TGTGCCAGCAGTTTACACCCCCAAGCTAGCACAGATACGCAGTATTTT. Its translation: CASSLHPQASTDTQYF.

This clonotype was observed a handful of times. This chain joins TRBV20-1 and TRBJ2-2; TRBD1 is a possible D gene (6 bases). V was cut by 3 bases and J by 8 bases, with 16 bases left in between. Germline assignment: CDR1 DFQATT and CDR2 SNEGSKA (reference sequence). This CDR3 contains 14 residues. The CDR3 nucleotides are TGCAGTGCTAGTGACTCAAGGGGGTTTGGGGAGCTGTTTTTT. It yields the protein CSASDSRGFGELFF.

CDR3 in amino acids: CATSRDRRGQDTQYF. The DNA of the CDR3 is TGTGCCACCAGCAGAGATCGCAGGGGGCAAGATACGCAGTATTTT. This sequence joins TRBV15 and TRBJ2-3, with 8 bases aligning to TRBD1. This CDR3 spans 15 amino acids. V lost 0 bases to trimming and J lost 5 bases; unmatched junction nucleotides: 4. Germline V CDR1 and CDR2: LNHNV, YYDKDF (reference sequence).

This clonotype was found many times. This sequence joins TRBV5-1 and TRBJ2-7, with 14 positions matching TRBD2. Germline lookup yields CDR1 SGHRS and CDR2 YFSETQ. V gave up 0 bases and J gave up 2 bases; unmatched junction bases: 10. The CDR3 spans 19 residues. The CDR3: CASSLGNRGTSGGTYEQYF. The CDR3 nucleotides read TGCGCCAGCAGCTTGGGAAACCGCGGGACTAGCGGGGGTACCTACGAGCAGTACTTC.

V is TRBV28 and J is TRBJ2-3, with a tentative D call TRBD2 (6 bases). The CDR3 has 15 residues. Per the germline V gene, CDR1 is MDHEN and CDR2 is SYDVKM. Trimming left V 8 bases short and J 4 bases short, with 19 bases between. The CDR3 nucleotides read TGTGCCAGCCGCTCGTACGGGAGAGGATCAGATACGCAGTATTTT. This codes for CASRSYGRGSDTQYF.

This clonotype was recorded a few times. Written as DNA, the CDR3 is TGTGCCATCGCGCTAGCGGGACAAACCTACGAGCAGTACTTC. Protein sequence: CAIALAGQTYEQYF. V gene TRBV10-3 combines with J gene TRBJ2-7, with 9 positions matching TRBD2. Trimming removed 8 bases from V and 2 bases from J; junction bases left unmatched: 7. Germline V gene data show CDR1 as ENHRY and CDR2 as SYGVKD. This CDR3 contains 14 residues.

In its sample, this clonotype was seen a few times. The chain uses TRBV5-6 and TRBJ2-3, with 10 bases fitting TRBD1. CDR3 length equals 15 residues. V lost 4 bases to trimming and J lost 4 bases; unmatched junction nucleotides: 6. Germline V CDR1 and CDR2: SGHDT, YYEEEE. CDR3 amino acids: CASSRDRGAPDTQYF. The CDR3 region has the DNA TGTGCCAGCAGCCGGGACAGGGGAGCCCCAGATACGCAGTATTTT.

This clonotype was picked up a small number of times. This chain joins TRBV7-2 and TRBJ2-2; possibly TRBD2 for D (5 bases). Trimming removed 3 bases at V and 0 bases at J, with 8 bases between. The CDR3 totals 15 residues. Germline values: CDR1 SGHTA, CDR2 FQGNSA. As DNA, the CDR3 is TGTGCCAGCAGCTTGGGAGTACCGAACACCGGGGAGCTGTTTTTT. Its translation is CASSLGVPNTGELFF.

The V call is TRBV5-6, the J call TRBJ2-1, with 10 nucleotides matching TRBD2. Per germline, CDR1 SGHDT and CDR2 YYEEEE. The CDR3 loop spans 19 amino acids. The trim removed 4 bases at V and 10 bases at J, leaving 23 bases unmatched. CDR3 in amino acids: CASSLRMARGLAGVVEQFF. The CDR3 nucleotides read TGTGCCAGCAGCCTTCGAATGGCTAGGGGTCTAGCGGGAGTAGTGGAGCAGTTCTTC.

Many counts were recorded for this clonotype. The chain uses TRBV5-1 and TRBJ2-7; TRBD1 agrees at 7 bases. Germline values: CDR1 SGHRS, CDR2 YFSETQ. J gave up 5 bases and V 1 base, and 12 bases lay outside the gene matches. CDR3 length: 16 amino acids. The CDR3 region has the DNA TGCGCCAGCAGCTTGCTCCTGGCCAGGGGGACCCACGAGCAGTACTTC. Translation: CASSLLLARGTHEQYF.

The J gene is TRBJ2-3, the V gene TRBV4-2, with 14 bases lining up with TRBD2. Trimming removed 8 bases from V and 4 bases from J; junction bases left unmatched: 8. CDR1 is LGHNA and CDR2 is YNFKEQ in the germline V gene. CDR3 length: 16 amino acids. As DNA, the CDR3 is TGTGCCAGCGGCCCCGGACTAGCGGGAGGAGCAGATACGCAGTATTTT. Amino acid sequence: CASGPGLAGGADTQYF.

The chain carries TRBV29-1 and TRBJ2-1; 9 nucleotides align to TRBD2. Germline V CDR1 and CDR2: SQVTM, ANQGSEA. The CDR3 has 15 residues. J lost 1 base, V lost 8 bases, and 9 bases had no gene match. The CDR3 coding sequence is TGCAGCTTGCTGGGACTAGCTGATTCCTACAATGAGCAGTTCTTC. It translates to CSLLGLADSYNEQFF.

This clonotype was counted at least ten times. The CDR3 DNA sequence: TGTGCCAGCAGTCCAAGCGGGAGTAGGGATGAGCAGTTCTTC. This gives the protein CASSPSGSRDEQFF. This chain links TRBV6-1 with TRBJ2-1; TRBD2 agrees at 8 bases. With V trimmed by 5 bases and J by 8 bases, 8 bases remained unmatched. This CDR3 is built from 14 residues. Looked up from germline, CDR1 is MNHNS and CDR2 is SASEGT.

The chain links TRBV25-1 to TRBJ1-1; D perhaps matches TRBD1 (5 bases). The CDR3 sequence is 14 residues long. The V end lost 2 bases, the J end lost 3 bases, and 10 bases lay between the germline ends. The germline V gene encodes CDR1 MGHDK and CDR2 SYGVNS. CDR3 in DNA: TGTGCCAGCAGTGAAACAGGAACCTACACTGAAGCTTTCTTT. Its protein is CASSETGTYTEAFF.

CDR3 DNA sequence: TGTGCCAGCACTAGGGACAGACTTTTAGGGCAGTACTTC. This gives the protein CASTRDRLLGQYF. The rearrangement joins TRBV12-3 or TRBV12-4 to TRBJ2-7, with 7 bases that match TRBD1. The V gene end was trimmed by 7 bases and the J gene end by 9 bases; junction bases not matched to a gene: 12. The CDR3 length is 13 residues.

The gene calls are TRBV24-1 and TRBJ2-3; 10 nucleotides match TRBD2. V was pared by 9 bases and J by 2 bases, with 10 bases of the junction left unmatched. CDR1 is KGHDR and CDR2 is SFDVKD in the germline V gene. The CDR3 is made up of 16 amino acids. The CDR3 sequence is CATGPSSGRATDTQYF. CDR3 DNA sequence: TGTGCCACCGGTCCTTCAAGCGGGAGGGCCACAGATACGCAGTATTTT.

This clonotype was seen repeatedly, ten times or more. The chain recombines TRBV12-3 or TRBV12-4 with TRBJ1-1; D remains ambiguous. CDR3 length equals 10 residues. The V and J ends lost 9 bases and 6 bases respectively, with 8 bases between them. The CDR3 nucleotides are TGTGCCAGTGGGTGGCCTGAAGCTTTCTTT. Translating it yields CASGWPEAFF.

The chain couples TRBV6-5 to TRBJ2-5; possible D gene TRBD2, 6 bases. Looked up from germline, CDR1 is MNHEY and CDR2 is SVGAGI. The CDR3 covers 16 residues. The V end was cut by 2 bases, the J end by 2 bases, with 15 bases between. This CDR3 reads CASSYAGNGRQETQYF. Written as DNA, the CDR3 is TGTGCCAGCAGTTACGCGGGGAATGGGAGGCAAGAGACCCAGTACTTC.

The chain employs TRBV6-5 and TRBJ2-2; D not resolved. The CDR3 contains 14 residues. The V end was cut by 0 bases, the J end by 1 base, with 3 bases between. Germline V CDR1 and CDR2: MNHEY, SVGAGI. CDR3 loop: CASSYSENTGELFF. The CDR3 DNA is TGTGCCAGCAGTTACTCGGAGAACACCGGGGAGCTGTTTTTT.